This T cell receptor (beta chain) appears in the sequencing data of a study of blood T cells in healthy people across ages. The authors drew about 10 milliliters of peripheral blood from each donor. Between the trimmed V and J ends, which lost 4 bases and 4 bases, there was a span of 15 bases. The CDR3 length is 15 residues. CDR1 and CDR2 from the germline V gene are SGHTA and FQGNSA. Next came a second PCR, run for roughly 6 to 11 cycles, which used a sample-barcoded 5' primer along with a J-beta primer mix. One entry per CDR3 protein, called by TCRdb with MiXCR from the 5' RACE reads. Of hundreds of thousands of distinct CDR3 sequences in the sample, about 24% were seen once. The sample was also linked to a second study, of T cells of mothers and their children. This second report adds: In each mother, TCR beta CDR3 reads exceeded 8.5 million; in each child, they numbered a few million.

The sequence was collected from a boy between 10 and 17 years old in good health. This chain uses TRBV7-2 with TRBJ2-3, with a possible D match to TRBD2 (5 bases). The sequenced material came from blood. The CDR3 nucleotides read TGTGCCAGCAGCTACAGAGGGAGCGCGGCAGATACGCAGTATTTT. The encoded protein is CASSYRGSAADTQYF.